Given below is one T cell receptor (beta chain) in context. Its binding antigen is unknown. No qualities accompany the bases; no much larger clone lies one base away. The library relied on the immunoSEQ multiplex PCR assay. The authors processed their data as follows. A statistical classification framework was built to diagnose cytomegalovirus status from the catalog of TCR beta chain sequences. This is the immuneACCESS table as TCRdb keeps it, with only in-frame sequences that have V and J called. A part of the clones is gone; compared with another copy, unresolved V genes explain less than half, and the rest is unexplained. The DNA was the basis for D and trimming; V, J and clone size are from that table. Here the sample has 100,000 to 150,000 clones; roughly 89% occur a single time. Together, the top ten hold 3% to 4% of the sample. The donors were included in the validation cohort of around 120 subjects, a group kept apart from the approximately 650-subject first cohort.

This sample stems from a study of cytomegalovirus exposure and HLA in healthy donors (dated by TCRdb to about 2017). For context, the study as a whole: According to a later analysis, the 120 validation repertoires were produced on the same platform as the 666 repertoires of the first cohort. The study was designed to test whether signatures of past pathogen exposure could be identified by cataloging public T cell receptors. Besides the first cohort of 550 to 750 subjects, a separate validation cohort made up of 120 different subjects was used. The study combined high-throughput TCR immunosequencing, statistical association of individual TCRs with disease status, and machine learning to predict cytomegalovirus infection status. The research as a whole found: Across donors, most TCR sequences were observed very rarely, whereas some public TCRs were present in many individuals. In vitro tests confirmed that a few of the cytomegalovirus-associated TCR beta chains recognize cytomegalovirus antigens. A total of fewer than 200 TCR beta chains were listed by the study as associated with cytomegalovirus. Cytomegalovirus status was reported to be diagnosed by the classifier with high specificity and sensitivity in both the original and validation cohorts. All 120 or so repertoires were used to score co-occurrence in the validation cohort in a later analysis, because that analysis had no HLA typing for the cohort. The authors suggested that the approach could potentially be extended to other disease states and immunological phenotypes. Subsequent analysis determined that TCRs grouped into clusters in the first cohort also showed a tendency toward co-occurrence across the 120 validation repertoires, and about 94% of cluster scores exceeded 0.

In the germline V gene (reference sequence), CDR1 corresponds to MNHEY and CDR2 to SMNVEV. Reading from cysteine to phenylalanine, the CDR3 counts 15 amino acids. Only the CDR3 portion is preserved as DNA: 45 bases, with reading frame beginning at the first base. Cut back by 4 bases and 3 bases, the V and J ends lie 15 bases apart. Input material: PBMCs. This TCR was sampled from a man between 25 and 39 years old in good health and CMV-seronegative. The chain is encoded by TRBV27 joined to TRBJ1-2; a weak D assignment points to TRBD1 (5 bases agree). CDR3 loop: CASSSPRASYYGYTF. The DNA sequence is as follows: TGTGCCAGCAGTTCCCCCAGGGCATCGTACTATGGCTACACCTTC.